This is a list of T cell receptor beta chains from one sample in a study of blood T cell repertoires in COVID-19. Assay used: immunoSEQ multiplex PCR; TCRdb lists only in-frame clones, some missing. The profile covers approximately 300,000 clones, with around nine tenths appearing a single time and 11% taken by the ten largest. Source material: peripheral blood. The receptor source for this set is a woman under 40 with COVID-19, enrolled during active disease. The CDR3 runs from the conserved cysteine through the conserved F or W. D genes are given only for firm matches. The size entry is marked missing in some rows and otherwise reads once, few, many or a size class.

clone_size	d_call	v_call	j_call	cdr3_nt	cdr3_aa
NA	TRBD2	TRBV18	TRBJ2-3	TGTGCCAGCTCACCCCTCGCAGTAGTTCTTTCCCCCGGCGATAGCGGGGGGTCGGGTACGCAGTATTTT	CASSPLAVVLSPGDSGGSGTQYF
NA	TRBD2	TRBV27	TRBJ2-7	TGTGCCAGCAGTTTAAGGGGAACTAGCGTTAGCTACGAGCAGTACTTC	CASSLRGTSVSYEQYF
NA	NA	TRBV6-6	TRBJ2-6	TGTGCCGGCTCAGGGGCGACTGGGGCCAACGTCCTGACTTTC	CAGSGATGANVLTF
NA	NA	TRBV9	TRBJ1-2	TGTGCCAGCAGCGTAGACGCAGGGTCTTATGGCTACACCTTC	CASSVDAGSYGYTF
few	NA	TRBV6-1	TRBJ2-2	TGTGCCAGCAGTGAAAGATTGCTAGACGGGGAGCTGTTTTTT	CASSERLLDGELFF
few	TRBD2	TRBV7-8	TRBJ2-1	TGTGCCAGCAGCTTAGAGCGACTAGCGGGAGCGAACTCCTACAATGAGCAGTTCTTC	CASSLERLAGANSYNEQFF
NA	TRBD1	TRBV6-5	TRBJ1-2	TGTGCCAGCAGTTACAACAGGGGTGGCTACACCTTC	CASSYNRGGYTF
NA	NA	TRBV9	TRBJ2-3	TGTGCCAGCACCCCAGGATGGACAGATACGCAGTATTTT	CASTPGWTDTQYF
once	NA	TRBV3-1/TRBV3-2	TRBJ2-7	TGTGCCAGCAGCCAAGGCGTTGGAGGAGAGCAGTACTTC	CASSQGVGGEQYF
NA	TRBD2	TRBV10-1	TRBJ2-7	TGCGCCAGCAGCCCTAGCGGGAGTTCGTACGAGCAGTACTTC	CASSPSGSSYEQYF
once	NA	TRBV5-1	TRBJ1-5	TGCGCCAGCAGCTTGGACAGCAAGCTGCCCCAGCATTTT	CASSLDSKLPQHF
NA	NA	TRBV5-1	TRBJ1-3	TGCGCCAGCAGCCCACTTAATGGAAACACCATATATTTT	CASSPLNGNTIYF
NA	TRBD1	TRBV30	TRBJ2-7	TGTGCCTGGAGTTTGGGACAGGGATTCTACGAGCAGTACTTC	CAWSLGQGFYEQYF
NA	NA	TRBV30	TRBJ1-3	TGTGCCGGAGAGGACTCTGGAAACACCATATATTTT	CAGEDSGNTIYF
NA	TRBD2	TRBV7-9	TRBJ2-7	TGTGCCAGCAGCCGGACGACTAGCGGGTATTACGAGCAGTACTTC	CASSRTTSGYYEQYF
NA	TRBD2	TRBV28	TRBJ2-7	TGTGCCAGCAGGGGGGGACTAGCGGCCTACGAGCAGTACTTC	CASRGGLAAYEQYF
NA	TRBD1	TRBV18	TRBJ2-7	TGTGCCAGCTCACCGGACAGGGGCACCTACGAGCAGTACTTC	CASSPDRGTYEQYF
NA	NA	TRBV19	TRBJ2-7	TGTGCCAGTAGTGTTGTAGGGGACGAGCAGTACTTC	CASSVVGDEQYF
NA	TRBD1	TRBV3-1/TRBV3-2	TRBJ2-1	TGTGCCAGCAGCCAAGCAGGGGGTGAGCAGTTCTTC	CASSQAGGEQFF
NA	NA	TRBV11-2	TRBJ1-5	TGTGCCAGCAGCACTCGAGTGGATCAGCCCCAGCATTTT	CASSTRVDQPQHF
NA	TRBD1	TRBV28	TRBJ2-7	TGTGCCAGCAGTTACGACAGGGAAGTTATAAGGTACGAGCAGTACTTC	CASSYDREVIRYEQYF
NA	NA	TRBV29-1	TRBJ2-1	TGCAGCGTTGAATTTTCGAGCTCCTACAATGAGCAGTTCTTC	CSVEFSSSYNEQFF
NA	NA	TRBV28	TRBJ2-1	TGTGCCAGCAGTCAGTGGAATGAGCAGTTCTTC	CASSQWNEQFF
NA	TRBD1	TRBV14	TRBJ1-6	TGTGCCAGCAGGAGACAGGGGCAAGAGTCACCCCTCCACTTT	CASRRQGQESPLHF
NA	TRBD1	TRBV7-3	TRBJ2-3	TGTGCCAGCAGCCGGGACAGGGGGCCAGATACGCAGTATTTT	CASSRDRGPDTQYF
NA	NA	TRBV2	TRBJ2-3	TGTGCCAGCAGGGACGAGTGGACGAGGGTCGATACGCAGTATTTT	CASRDEWTRVDTQYF
once	TRBD1	TRBV3-1/TRBV3-2	TRBJ1-2	TGTGCCAGCAGCCATTGGACAGGCCCACGCCCCCTCTATGGCTACACCTTC	CASSHWTGPRPLYGYTF
NA	NA	TRBV5-1	TRBJ1-3	TGCGCCAGCAGCCCGGGACTCTCTGGAAACACCATATATTTT	CASSPGLSGNTIYF
NA	TRBD1	TRBV28	TRBJ2-7	TGTGCCAGCAGTTTCGGGACAGGGTACGAGCAGTACTTC	CASSFGTGYEQYF
NA	TRBD1	TRBV6-5	TRBJ2-7	TGTGCCAGCAGGGCCCGACAGGGTCCGGGCTACGAGCAGTACTTC	CASRARQGPGYEQYF
few	TRBD1	TRBV10-3	TRBJ1-5	TGTGCCATCAGTGAGTCGAGAGGGGGCGCGGGCGGTGACAATCAGCCCCAGCATTTT	CAISESRGGAGGDNQPQHF
NA	TRBD1	TRBV28	TRBJ1-5	TGTGCCAGCAGCTTAGGGGTGGGACAGGGAGGGAATCAGCCCCAGCATTTT	CASSLGVGQGGNQPQHF
NA	TRBD2	TRBV27	TRBJ2-7	TGTGCCAGCAGTCTCCTCGGGGGGAGCTCCTACGAGCAGTACTTC	CASSLLGGSSYEQYF
NA	NA	TRBV5-6	TRBJ1-2	TGTGCCAGCAGCTTCACCGCCAATGGACAAGGGATGTATGGCTACACCTTC	CASSFTANGQGMYGYTF
NA	NA	TRBV10-2	TRBJ2-5	TGCGCCAGCAGTCCACAGGGAAAAGAGACCCAGTACTTC	CASSPQGKETQYF
NA	TRBD1	TRBV19	TRBJ1-1	TGTGCCAGTAGTAACCTCCGGACAGGGAACACTGAAGCTTTCTTT	CASSNLRTGNTEAFF
NA	TRBD2	TRBV30	TRBJ2-3	TGTGCCTGGAGTAAGGGACTAGCGGGAGCGATAGATACGCAGTATTTT	CAWSKGLAGAIDTQYF
NA	TRBD2	TRBV24-1	TRBJ2-1	TGTGCCACCAGTGACCCCGCTAGCGGGAGGTTGGTAGACAATGAGCAGTTCTTC	CATSDPASGRLVDNEQFF
NA	NA	TRBV4-1	TRBJ1-4	TGCGCCAGCAGCCTCCTAAGTGCAACTAATGAAAAACTGTTTTTT	CASSLLSATNEKLFF
few	NA	TRBV5-1	TRBJ2-6	TGCGCCAGCAGCTTCCAGGGTACTGGGGCCAACGTCCTGACTTTC	CASSFQGTGANVLTF
once	NA	TRBV23-1	TRBJ2-2	TGCGCCAGCAGTCAATCGGGCAGAAACACCGGGGAGCTGTTTTTT	CASSQSGRNTGELFF
once	TRBD2	TRBV19	TRBJ2-7	TGTGCCAGTAGTATAGCCGGGACTACCTCCTACGAGCAGTACTTC	CASSIAGTTSYEQYF
NA	NA	TRBV7-9	TRBJ2-7	TGTGCCAGCAGCTTTTCAGACACCAACAAGGACGAGCAGTACTTC	CASSFSDTNKDEQYF
NA	TRBD1	TRBV2	TRBJ1-1	TGTGCCAGCAGTGAAGCACCGACAGGGAAAGCTTTCTTT	CASSEAPTGKAFF
few	TRBD1	TRBV2	TRBJ1-5	TGTGCCAGCAGGAAGACAGGGGGCATGGGCAATCAGCCCCAGCATTTT	CASRKTGGMGNQPQHF
NA	TRBD1	TRBV2	TRBJ1-1	TGTGCCAGCAGTGAGCACCCTGAGGGGACAGGGGTGAACACTGAAGCTTTCTTT	CASSEHPEGTGVNTEAFF
once	TRBD2	TRBV7-2	TRBJ2-1	TGTGCCAGCAGCTTAGCCGGGGGACTAGCGGGAGTTCTTAATGAGCAGTTCTTC	CASSLAGGLAGVLNEQFF
NA	TRBD2	TRBV27	TRBJ2-7	TGTGCCAGCAGTAACGGGAGGAACGAGCAGTACTTC	CASSNGRNEQYF
NA	TRBD2	TRBV3-1/TRBV3-2	TRBJ2-3	TGTGCCAGCAGCCAAGGACTAGCGGGAGAAGATACGCAGTATTTT	CASSQGLAGEDTQYF
NA	NA	TRBV6-2/TRBV6-3	TRBJ1-5	TGTGCCAGCAGTAGACAACTCGGGCCCCAGCATTTT	CASSRQLGPQHF
NA	NA	TRBV6-5	TRBJ1-5	TGTGCCAGCAGTTACAGCGGGGGAAGTAGCAATCAGCCCCAGCATTTT	CASSYSGGSSNQPQHF
NA	NA	TRBV28	TRBJ2-7	TGTGCCAGCAGTTCCCCCCCCCGCGAGCAGTACTTC	CASSSPPREQYF
NA	NA	TRBV6-5	TRBJ1-4	TGTGCCAGCAGCCGGACGGGGGAAAAACTGTTTTTT	CASSRTGEKLFF